Below are 22 T cell receptor beta chains sequenced from a single sample in a study of blood T cell repertoires in COVID-19. Repertoires were generated with immunoSEQ multiplex PCR, while TCRdb's copy carries only in-frame clones and drops some. The sample has roughly 400,000 clones; around 87% are singletons. The sample consisted of peripheral blood. These receptors originate from a woman aged 55-70 years with COVID-19, enrolled during active disease.

The V and J genes are TRBV5-1 and TRBJ1-6; 9 bases match TRBD1. Germline V CDR1 and CDR2: SGHRS, YFSETQ. The CDR3 contains 15 residues. V trimming: 0 bases; J trimming: 10 bases; junction bases outside the gene matches: 5. CDR3 coding DNA: TGCGCCAGCAGCTTGGAGGGGACAGGGTACTCACCCCTCCACTTT. Amino acid sequence: CASSLEGTGYSPLHF.

This clone has just one count. This chain links TRBV14 with TRBJ2-7; no definite D call. This CDR3 has 14 residues. The germline V gene encodes CDR1 SGHDN and CDR2 FVKESK. V lost 0 bases and J lost 5, with 11 bases in between. CDR3 sequence (DNA): TGTGCCAGCAGCCAAGATCTGTCAGTCCACGAGCAGTACTTC. It translates to CASSQDLSVHEQYF. Together with reference TRBV14 and TRBJ2-7, the CDR3 gives the full variable domain: EAGVTQFPSHSVIEKGQTVTLRCDPISGHDNLYWYRRVMGKEIKFLLHFVKESKQDESGMPNNRFLAERTGGTYSTLKVQPAELEDSGVYFCASSQDLSVHEQYFGPGTRLTVT.

This clone occurred once. The V and J genes are TRBV6-5 and TRBJ2-3, with 8 bases aligning to TRBD1. The CDR3 runs 14 residues. Trimming removed 10 bases from V and 6 bases from J; junction bases left unmatched: 12. Germline V gives CDR1 MNHEY, CDR2 SVGAGI. The CDR3 protein is CATGETGASDTQYF. CDR3 coding DNA: TGTGCCACTGGGGAGACAGGGGCCTCGGATACGCAGTATTTT.

V usage is TRBV6-2 or TRBV6-3 and J usage is TRBJ2-7; 8 bases line up with TRBD2. The CDR3 loop spans 15 amino acids. V was pared by 5 bases and J by 6 bases, with 12 bases of the junction left unmatched. CDR1 is MNHEY and CDR2 is SVGEGT in the germline V gene. CDR3: CASSTGRGGPLEQYF. CDR3 DNA: TGTGCCAGCAGTACCGGGAGGGGGGGACCCCTCGAGCAGTACTTC.

This chain connects TRBV18 to TRBJ2-3, with a tentative D call TRBD1 (5 bases). This CDR3 spans 15 amino acids. Germline V gene sequence: CDR1 KGHSH, CDR2 LQKENI. The V end lost 5 bases, the J end lost 3 bases, and 15 bases lay between the germline ends. The CDR3 coding sequence is TGTGCCAGCTCAAGACTCAGGGCAGCTACAGATACGCAGTATTTT. The encoded protein is CASSRLRAATDTQYF.

The genes are TRBV3-1 (or the pseudogene TRBV3-2) and TRBJ2-1, with unresolved D. CDR1 is LGHDT and CDR2 is YNNKEL in the germline V gene (reference sequence). The length of the CDR3 is 12 residues. V gave up 1 base and J gave up 8 bases, with 6 bases separating them. Written as DNA, the CDR3 is TGTGCCAGCAGCCAAGGCGGTCATGAGCAGTTCTTC. This codes for CASSQGGHEQFF.

V and J are TRBV12-3 or TRBV12-4 and TRBJ1-2; D might be TRBD1 (5 bases). The V end lost 5 bases, the J end lost 5 bases, and 9 bases lay between the germline ends. This CDR3 comprises 12 residues. CDR3 in amino acids: CASSATEYGYTF. In DNA form, the CDR3 reads TGTGCCAGCAGTGCGACAGAATATGGCTACACCTTC.

This clone has a handful of counts. This chain uses TRBV19 with TRBJ2-3; D might be TRBD2 (6 bases). Deletions cut 3 bases from V and 4 bases from J, with 14 bases between. The CDR3 runs to 15 residues. The germline CDR1 and CDR2 sequences are LNHDA and SQIVND (reference sequence). The CDR3 region has the DNA TGTGCCAGTAGTATGGGTCCCGGAGGGTCAGATACGCAGTATTTT. This sequence encodes CASSMGPGGSDTQYF.

This chain uses TRBV6-4 with TRBJ1-1; 10 positions match TRBD1. Germline V CDR1 and CDR2: MRHNA, SNTAGT. Trimming cost V 0 bases and J 2 bases; bases outside gene matches: 0. The CDR3 extends over 15 amino acids. The CDR3 spells CASSDSTGGNTEAFF. For the CDR3, the DNA is TGTGCCAGCAGTGACTCGACAGGGGGCAACACTGAAGCTTTCTTT.

This chain uses TRBV15 with TRBJ2-3; the match to TRBD1 covers 7 bases. Germline CDR1 and CDR2: LNHNV and YYDKDF (reference sequence). The CDR3 contains 15 residues. Trimming took 3 bases from V and 3 from J; bases not matched to a gene: 6. The CDR3 is CATSRYRGWTDTQYF. The CDR3 coding sequence is TGTGCCACCAGCAGGTACAGGGGATGGACAGATACGCAGTATTTT.

V is TRBV5-1 and J is TRBJ2-7; 7 bases are a match to TRBD1. The CDR3 loop spans 14 amino acids. CDR1 is SGHRS, CDR2 YFSETQ, per germline. V lost 4 bases to trimming and J lost 7 bases; unmatched junction nucleotides: 11. CDR3 sequence reads: CASSRGQESGEQYF. The DNA for the CDR3 is TGCGCCAGCAGCCGAGGACAGGAGAGTGGTGAGCAGTACTTC.

V is TRBV3-1 (or the pseudogene TRBV3-2) and J is TRBJ1-2; TRBD1 matches 7 bases. This CDR3 comprises 16 residues. Germline lookup yields CDR1 LGHDT and CDR2 YNNKEL (reference sequence). V shed 0 bases, J shed 2 bases, and the junction held 6 bases outside the gene matches. The CDR3 DNA reads as TGTGCCAGCAGCCAAGATACAGGGGTTCGGAACTATGGCTACACCTTC. Translating gives CASSQDTGVRNYGYTF.

CDR3 sequence (DNA): TGTGCCAGCAGCTACGGACAGGGCACCTATAATTCACCCCTCCACTTT. Translation: CASSYGQGTYNSPLHF. The rearrangement uses TRBV7-6 and TRBJ1-6, with 8 bases that match TRBD1. Trimming took 4 bases from V and 2 from J; bases not matched to a gene: 4. The V gene's germline CDR1 is SGHVS and CDR2 FNYEAQ. The CDR3 totals 16 residues.

This clone occurred a few times. J is TRBJ1-1 and V is TRBV6-5; D is undetermined. This CDR3 region has 12 residues. The V and J ends lost 4 bases and 4 bases respectively, with 7 bases between them. CDR1 is MNHEY, CDR2 SVGAGI, per germline. CDR3 DNA: TGTGCCAGCAGTTTGGACTTCACTGAAGCTTTCTTT. Translation gives CASSLDFTEAFF.

The rearrangement links TRBV4-1 to TRBJ1-2, with unresolved D. The V gene lost 1 base and the J gene lost 8 bases, with 14 bases spanning the gap. Germline-derived CDR1 and CDR2 are MGHRA and YSYEKL. The CDR3 covers 14 residues. The CDR3 protein is CASSQGAVGGGYTF. The CDR3 DNA is TGCGCCAGCAGCCAAGGGGCAGTCGGAGGCGGCTACACCTTC.

The chain uses TRBV6-5 and TRBJ1-5; tentatively, D is TRBD1 (6 bases). CDR3 length: 15 amino acids. Germline-derived CDR1 and CDR2 are MNHEY and SVGAGI. Trimming cost V 6 bases and J 2 bases, with 14 bases left between them. The CDR3 DNA reads TGTGCCAGCAGGACAGGCAGCCCGGGCAATCAGCCCCAGCATTTT. It specifies CASRTGSPGNQPQHF.

The gene calls are TRBV6-2 or TRBV6-3 and TRBJ1-2, with D possibly matching TRBD1 (5 bases). The germline CDR1 and CDR2 sequences are MNHEY and SVGEGT. The CDR3 loop spans 10 amino acids. With 6 bases removed from V and 8 bases from J, the gap between germline ends came to 7 bases. The CDR3 region has the DNA TGTGCCAGCAGCGGGGGGGGCTACACCTTC. The encoded protein is CASSGGGYTF.

This clone occurred once. J is TRBJ1-6 and V is TRBV3-1 (or the pseudogene TRBV3-2); no firm D call. The CDR3 covers 16 residues. Germline V gene data show CDR1 as LGHDT and CDR2 as YNNKEL (reference sequence). V was pared by 6 bases and J by 0 bases, with 12 bases between. This CDR3 is CASRSVRSSYNSPLHF. The CDR3 nucleotides are TGTGCCAGCAGGTCGGTCCGGAGCTCCTATAATTCACCCCTCCACTTT.

The chain employs TRBV3-1 (or the pseudogene TRBV3-2) and TRBJ1-1; the D is unclear. V lost 0 bases to trimming and J lost 3 bases, with 14 bases between them. The CDR3 has 16 amino acids. Germline V gene data show CDR1 as LGHDT and CDR2 as YNNKEL (reference sequence). In nucleotides, the CDR3 is TGTGCCAGCAGCCAAGATCGTCGGGGATCTGACACTGAAGCTTTCTTT. Translating gives CASSQDRRGSDTEAFF.

J is TRBJ2-5 and V is TRBV7-2; the match to TRBD1 covers 9 bases. This CDR3 comprises 16 residues. Germline V CDR1 and CDR2: SGHTA, FQGNSA. V dropped 5 bases and J dropped 2; count of bases not matched to a gene: 9. For the CDR3, the DNA is TGTGCCAGCAGCCTTTCGTCGACAGGGGGACAAGAGACCCAGTACTTC. Residues: CASSLSSTGGQETQYF.

V usage is TRBV5-4 and J usage is TRBJ1-1, with D uncertain. The CDR3 has 15 residues. The germline gives CDR1 SGHNT, CDR2 YYREEE (reference sequence). The V end was cut by 0 bases, the J end by 2 bases, with 11 bases between. The CDR3 region has the DNA TGTGCCAGCAGCTTGGGACAAGGCTACAACACTGAAGCTTTCTTT. It yields the protein CASSLGQGYNTEAFF.

The chain is built from TRBV3-1 (or the pseudogene TRBV3-2) and TRBJ2-3; D may be TRBD2 (5 bases). Germline values: CDR1 LGHDT, CDR2 YNNKEL (reference sequence). Trimming removed 3 bases at V and 2 bases at J, with 15 bases between. CDR3 length: 16 residues. CDR3: CASSQRVGRNTDTQYF. CDR3 DNA: TGTGCCAGCAGCCAGAGGGTTGGCAGGAACACAGATACGCAGTATTTT.